One and the same sample provided the 10 T cell receptor beta chains below, sequenced in a study of regulatory T cells in long-lasting Graves disease. Construction of the TCR beta libraries employed iRepertoire HTBI primers in conjunction with Arm-PCR of CDR3 regions. TCRdb re-derived calls from the multiplex PCR reads in MiXCR, one entry per CDR3 protein. Counted here are 350,000 to 450,000 distinct CDR3 sequences, 10% to 15% occurring once; the ten biggest clones make up about 20%. The time point here: newly diagnosed GD, antithyroid drugs for less than 3 months. RNA from PBMCs was the source of the TCR library. These data were also reused for a study on T cells in Graves' hyperthyroidism and ophthalmopathy.

The source material was peripheral blood mononuclear cells (PBMCs), sampled at new diagnosis, from a patient treated with antithyroid drugs. These receptors came from a woman between 18 and 30 years old with Graves disease.

The chain has TRBV6-2 or TRBV6-3 and TRBJ2-3; 9 bases agree with TRBD1. Trimming at V came to 2 bases and at J to 1 base, leaving 1 base not matched to a gene. Germline CDR1 reads MNHEY; CDR2 reads SVGEGT. This CDR3 has 15 amino acids. CDR3 region: CASSYRTGGTDTQYF. The CDR3 DNA sequence: TGTGCCAGCAGTTACCGGACAGGGGGCACAGATACGCAGTATTTT.

J is TRBJ1-2 and V is TRBV12-3 or TRBV12-4, with D possibly TRBD1 on 5 matching bases. V gave up 10 bases and J gave up 0 bases, with 24 bases separating them. This CDR3 is 17 amino acids long. This chain's CDR3 is CATLPVRGGLANYGYTF. The CDR3 region has the DNA TGTGCCACCCTTCCTGTTAGGGGAGGCTTAGCTAACTATGGCTACACCTTC.

V and J are TRBV7-9 and TRBJ2-1, with D tentatively TRBD2 (6 bases). The V end lost 2 bases, the J end lost 3 bases, and 11 bases lay between the germline ends. Per the germline V gene, CDR1 is SEHNR and CDR2 is FQNEAQ (reference sequence). The CDR3 has 15 amino acids. The CDR3 region is CASSLRDSNYNEQFF. The DNA for the CDR3 is TGTGCCAGCAGCTTACGGGACTCGAACTACAATGAGCAGTTCTTC.

The chain employs TRBV4-2 and TRBJ2-5; D might be TRBD1 (5 bases). Germline loops: CDR1 LGHNA, CDR2 YNFKEQ. The CDR3 extends over 16 amino acids. Between the trimmed V and J ends, which lost 0 bases and 0 bases, there was a span of 11 bases. The CDR3 reads CASSQEVGLYQETQYF. The CDR3 region has the DNA TGTGCCAGCAGCCAAGAGGTGGGGCTGTACCAAGAGACCCAGTACTTC.

This clonotype has just a few counts. This could be a read error, since a much larger clone is one nucleotide away. The conserved phenylalanine or tryptophan normally closing the CDR3 is absent here, so this likely arose from a read error. The V and J genes are TRBV6-5 and TRBJ2-1, with D possibly TRBD2 on 6 matching bases. CDR1 and CDR2 (germline): MNHEY, SVGAGI. The CDR3 is 18 residues long. Deletions cut 4 bases from V and 0 bases from J, with 19 bases between. For the CDR3, the DNA is TGTGCCAGCAGTTCGTCAGATTTAGCGGAAAGCTCCTACAATGAGCAGTTCCTC. Residues: CASSSSDLAESSYNEQFL.

This chain joins TRBV27 and TRBJ1-1, with TRBD1 identical over 11 bases. The germline gives CDR1 MNHEY, CDR2 SMNVEV (reference sequence). V lost 4 bases and J lost 3; bases outside the gene matches: 7. The CDR3 has 16 amino acids. This CDR3 reads CASSSPRTGGYTEAFF. The CDR3 region has the DNA TGTGCCAGCAGTTCGCCGCGGACAGGGGGCTACACTGAAGCTTTCTTT.

The table lists this clonotype with a few counts. This chain joins TRBV7-9 and TRBJ1-2, with D tentatively TRBD1 (5 bases). Germline loops: CDR1 SEHNR, CDR2 FQNEAQ (reference sequence). V lost 6 bases to trimming and J lost 3 bases, with 11 bases between them. The CDR3 length is 13 residues. The CDR3 nucleotides are TGTGCCAGCAGACAGACAGATGACTATGGCTACACCTTC. Translation: CASRQTDDYGYTF.

This clonotype was seen ten or more times. The V and J genes are TRBV6-5 and TRBJ2-1; TRBD2 matches at 15 bases. V dropped 4 bases and J dropped 3; count of bases not matched to a gene: 7. This CDR3 has 18 amino acids. CDR1 and CDR2 (germline): MNHEY, SVGAGI. In DNA form, the CDR3 reads TGTGCCAGCAGTTTTGGACTAGCGGGGGGGCTGATCTACAATGAGCAGTTCTTC. Translating it yields CASSFGLAGGLIYNEQFF.

This clonotype was seen only a few times. This chain links TRBV7-6 with TRBJ2-6; D unclear. The CDR3 runs to 15 residues. Germline loops: CDR1 SGHVS, CDR2 FNYEAQ. Trimming cost V 9 bases and J 2 bases, with 14 bases left between them. This CDR3 is CARSINLAGANVLTF. DNA of the CDR3: TGTGCCAGAAGCATTAATCTCGCTGGGGCCAACGTCCTGACTTTC.

This clonotype was seen ten or more times. CDR3 region: CASTFRRSGDYEQYF. The CDR3 nucleotides read TGTGCCAGCACCTTCCGACGTAGCGGGGACTACGAGCAGTACTTC. This chain uses TRBV27 with TRBJ2-7, with TRBD2 identical over 8 bases. With V trimmed by 7 bases and J by 3 bases, 11 bases remained unmatched. Germline assignment: CDR1 MNHEY and CDR2 SMNVEV (reference sequence). The length of the CDR3 is 15 residues.